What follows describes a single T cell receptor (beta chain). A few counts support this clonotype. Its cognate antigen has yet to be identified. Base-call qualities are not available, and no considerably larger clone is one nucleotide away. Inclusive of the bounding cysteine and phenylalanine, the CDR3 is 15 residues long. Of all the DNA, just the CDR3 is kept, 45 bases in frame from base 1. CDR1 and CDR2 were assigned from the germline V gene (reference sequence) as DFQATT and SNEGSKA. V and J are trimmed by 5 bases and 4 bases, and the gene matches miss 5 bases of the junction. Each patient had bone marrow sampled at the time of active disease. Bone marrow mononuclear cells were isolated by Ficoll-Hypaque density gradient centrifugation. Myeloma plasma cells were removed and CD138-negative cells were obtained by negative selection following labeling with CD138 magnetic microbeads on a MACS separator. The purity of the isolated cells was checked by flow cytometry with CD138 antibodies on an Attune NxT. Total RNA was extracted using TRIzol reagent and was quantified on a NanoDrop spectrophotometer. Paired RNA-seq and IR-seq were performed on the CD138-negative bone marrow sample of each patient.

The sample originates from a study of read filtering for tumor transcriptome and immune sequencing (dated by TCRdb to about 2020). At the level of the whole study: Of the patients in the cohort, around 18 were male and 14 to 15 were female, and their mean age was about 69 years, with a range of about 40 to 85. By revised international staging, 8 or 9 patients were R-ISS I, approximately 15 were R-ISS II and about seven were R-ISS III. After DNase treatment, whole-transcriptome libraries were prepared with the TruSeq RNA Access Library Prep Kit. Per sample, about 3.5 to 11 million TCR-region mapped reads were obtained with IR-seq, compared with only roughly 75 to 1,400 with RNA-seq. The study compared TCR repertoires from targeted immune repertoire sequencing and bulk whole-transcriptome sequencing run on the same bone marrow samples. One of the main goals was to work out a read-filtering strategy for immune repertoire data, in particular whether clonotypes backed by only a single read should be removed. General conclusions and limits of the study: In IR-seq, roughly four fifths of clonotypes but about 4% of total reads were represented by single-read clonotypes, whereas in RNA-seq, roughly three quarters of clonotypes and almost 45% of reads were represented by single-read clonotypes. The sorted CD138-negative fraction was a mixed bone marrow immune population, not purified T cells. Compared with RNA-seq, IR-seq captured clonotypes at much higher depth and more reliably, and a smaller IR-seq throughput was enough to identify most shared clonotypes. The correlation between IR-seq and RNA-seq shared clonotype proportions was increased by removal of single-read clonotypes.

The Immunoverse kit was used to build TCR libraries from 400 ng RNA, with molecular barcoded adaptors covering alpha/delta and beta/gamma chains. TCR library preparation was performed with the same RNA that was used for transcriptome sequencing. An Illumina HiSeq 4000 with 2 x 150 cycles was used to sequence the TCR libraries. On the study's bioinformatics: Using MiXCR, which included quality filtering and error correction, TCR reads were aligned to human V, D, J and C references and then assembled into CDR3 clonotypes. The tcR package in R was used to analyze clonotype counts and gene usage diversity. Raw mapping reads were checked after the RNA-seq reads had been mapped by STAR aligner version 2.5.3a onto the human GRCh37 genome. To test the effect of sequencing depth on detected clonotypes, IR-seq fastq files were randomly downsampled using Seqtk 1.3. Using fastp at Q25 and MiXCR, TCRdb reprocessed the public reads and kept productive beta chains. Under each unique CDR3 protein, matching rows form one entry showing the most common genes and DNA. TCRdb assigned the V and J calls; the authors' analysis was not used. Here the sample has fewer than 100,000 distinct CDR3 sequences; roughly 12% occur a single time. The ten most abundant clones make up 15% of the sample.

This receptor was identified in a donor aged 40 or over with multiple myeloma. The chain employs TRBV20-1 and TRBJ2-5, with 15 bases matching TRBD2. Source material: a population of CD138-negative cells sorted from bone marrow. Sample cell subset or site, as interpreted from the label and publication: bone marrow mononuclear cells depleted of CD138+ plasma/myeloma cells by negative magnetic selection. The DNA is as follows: TGCAGTGCTGGGACTAGCGGGAGGTACCTAGAGACCCAGTACTTC. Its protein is CSAGTSGRYLETQYF.